Only one count was recorded for the clone carrying this T cell receptor beta chain. This entry comes from a study of blood T cell repertoires in COVID-19. On the study more broadly: Sample material is recorded as cDNA or gDNA derived from T cells, B-cell-depleted T cells, or PBMCs.

Germline CDR1 GTSNPN, CDR2 SVGIG (reference sequence). This CDR3 region has 14 residues. Trimming removed 3 bases from V and 4 bases from J; junction bases left unmatched: 8. In the original analysis: The authors estimated nucleated cell counts from reference gene primer amplification. Here immunoSEQ multiplex PCR was the method, and the copy in TCRdb shows in-frame clones only, minus some. The DNA was the basis for D and trimming; V, J and clone size are from that table. The sample contains roughly 180,000 clones, about 85% of which appear only once. The chain recombines TRBV30 with TRBJ2-7; 8 bases are shared with TRBD2. The sequence was obtained from a man between 65 and 85 years old with active or convalescent COVID-19. Sequencing input: peripheral blood. The CDR3 spells CAWRRGAGGYEQYF. The CDR3 DNA reads TGTGCCTGGAGAAGAGGGGCGGGGGGTTACGAGCAGTACTTC.